The following is a T cell receptor beta chain sequence with its context. Its target is not known. The PCR used 60 Vbeta and 13 Jbeta primers. Sequenced by immunoSEQ multiplex PCR; TCRdb stores in-frame clones only, minus some. The sample includes 120,000 or so clones, about four fifths of them seen just once. The record originates from a study of cytomegalovirus exposure and HLA in healthy donors. CDR1 is SNHLY and CDR2 is FYNNEI in the germline V gene. The CDR3 runs 14 residues. After removal of 7 bases from V and 4 bases from J, the junction contained 5 bases not matched to a gene. Study conclusions and caveats: Testing in vitro showed a few CMV-associated chains specific for CMV antigens.

The sequenced sample was PBMCs. This clonotype was obtained from a female donor in good health and CMV-seropositive. This rearrangement joins TRBV2 to TRBJ1-5; 9 positions match TRBD1. CDR3 residues: CASKQTGGNQPQHF. Written as DNA, the CDR3 is TGTGCCAGCAAACAGACAGGGGGGAATCAGCCCCAGCATTTT. The variable domain in full, with the rest retrieved from reference TRBV2 and TRBJ1-5, is EPEVTQTPSHQVTQMGQEVILRCVPISNHLYFYWYRQILGQKVEFLVSFYNNEISEKSEIFDDQFSVERPDGSNFTLKIRSTKLEDSAMYFCASKQTGGNQPQHFGDGTRLSIL.